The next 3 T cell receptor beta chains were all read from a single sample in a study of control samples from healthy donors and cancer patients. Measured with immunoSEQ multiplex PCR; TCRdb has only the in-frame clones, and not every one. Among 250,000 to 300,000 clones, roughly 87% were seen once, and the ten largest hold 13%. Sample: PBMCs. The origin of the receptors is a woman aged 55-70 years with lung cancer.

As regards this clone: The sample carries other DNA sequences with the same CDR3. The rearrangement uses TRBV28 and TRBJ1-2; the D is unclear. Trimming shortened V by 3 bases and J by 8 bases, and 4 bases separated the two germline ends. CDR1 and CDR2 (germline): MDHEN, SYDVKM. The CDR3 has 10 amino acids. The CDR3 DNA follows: TGTGCCAGCAGTTTCAACGGCTACACCTTC. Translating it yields CASSFNGYTF.

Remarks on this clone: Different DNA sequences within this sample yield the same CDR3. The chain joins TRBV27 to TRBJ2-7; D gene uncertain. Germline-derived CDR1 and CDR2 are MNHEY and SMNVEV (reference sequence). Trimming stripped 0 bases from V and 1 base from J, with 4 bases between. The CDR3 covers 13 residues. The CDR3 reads CASSLSASYEQYF. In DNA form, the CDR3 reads TGTGCCAGCAGTTTATCTGCGTCCTACGAGCAGTACTTC.

The CDR3 region has the DNA TGTGCCAGCAGCTTAGCCCCCCGCCCTCTTTACGAGCAGTACTTC. This sequence encodes CASSLAPRPLYEQYF. V gene TRBV7-9 combines with J gene TRBJ2-7; D is ambiguous. The CDR3 is made up of 15 amino acids. Trimming stripped 0 bases from V and 4 bases from J, with 13 bases between. Germline V lookup: CDR1 SEHNR, CDR2 FQNEAQ (reference sequence).